This TCR beta chain was observed in a study of T cells in Graves' hyperthyroidism and ophthalmopathy (dated by TCRdb to between 2019 and 2020). Background for the entire study: Peripheral blood was sampled at the time of initial diagnosis, prior to any treatment. To identify TCR V-J signatures that set the groups apart, the researchers used a discovery cohort of about a hundred patients, made up of under 50 with Graves' ophthalmopathy and about 60 with stable Graves' hyperthyroidism. Prospective prediction of ophthalmopathy was tested in an independent validation cohort consisting of 18 hyperthyroidism patients and around 16 patients who later progressed to ophthalmopathy. The 95 to 100 discovery patients were randomly divided into training and test sets at a 7:3 ratio. In addition, the study compared T-cell repertoires in thyroid tissue and in blood from roughly 6 Graves' hyperthyroidism patients. Once sampling was done, hyperthyroidism patients were given methimazole at a starting dose of 30 mg daily, whereas ophthalmopathy patients were given high-dose intravenous methylprednisolone. The paper describes TCR Vbeta CDR3 sequencing of around 130 peripheral blood samples, made up of roughly 40 ophthalmopathy patients, roughly 75 hyperthyroidism patients and 17 progressor patients. The research as a whole found: A model built on a 13 V-J signature distinguished ophthalmopathy from stable hyperthyroidism, reaching 85% to 90% sensitivity and 81.08% specificity in cross-validation and 80%/75% in testing. During validation, the model predicted progression to ophthalmopathy a median of about 6.5 months ahead of onset, with almost 71% sensitivity and about 72% specificity. Sample size was not statistically predetermined, and blinding of investigators to group allocation was not performed. Most expanded thyroid clonotypes (frequency above 0.001) were also found in blood, which suggests that blood repertoires may mirror thyroid immune responses.

The TCR beta CDR3 regions were amplified from RNA transcripts. The TCR CDR3 was subjected to a first round of RT-PCR using the HTBI primer set and the Qiagen OneStep RT-PCR kit. Libraries were constructed in a second round of multiplex PCR, after which size selection and purification were performed. Sequencing of the libraries was done on an Illumina HiSeq2000 using paired-end 100 bp reads. The study's processing was this. Raw data were processed with SOAPnuke, discarding reads with adapters, uncalled bases, mean Phred below 15, or no exact constant-primer or identifier match. High-quality paired reads were merged using COPE v1.2.5, and each unique nucleotide sequence was defined as a clonotype. MiTCR v1.1 was used to align the clonotypes against IMGT TRBV, TRBD and TRBJ reference segments. The analysis was restricted to V-J combinations with a frequency above 0.0001, which together covered about 99% of the repertoires. The TCS score was defined as F50 (clonal expansion) divided by E x V (chaos), with BLOSUM62-based TCRdist calculated between CDR3 peptides within each V-J. Welch's t-statistics and random forest reduced roughly 530 V-J features to roughly 13, which were used in a naive Bayes classifier (R e1071). The public reads were run again by TCRdb, first through fastp at Q25 and then through MiXCR, and only productive beta chains were kept. Records with the same CDR3 protein are collapsed into one entry carrying the most frequent genes and DNA. TCRdb assigned the V and J calls; the authors' analysis was not used. The sample profile shows 400,000 to 500,000 distinct CDR3 sequences; about an eighth of them were found once. The ten largest make up about 5% of the sample.

Stable Graves' hyperthyroidism was defined as no progression to ophthalmopathy during 18 months of follow-up. The hyperthyroidism patients were between 18 and 65 years old and newly diagnosed, with a disease duration of less than 2 months. Exclusion was applied to patients with uncontrolled infections, other autoimmune diseases, pregnancy or lactation. Diagnoses were established on the basis of clinical symptoms, serum thyroxine and TRAb, thyroid ultrasound, and orbital computed tomography. PBMCs were isolated from approximately 10 ml of fresh peripheral blood by Ficoll-Paque density gradient centrifugation. Total RNA was extracted with Trizol reagent, and quality was checked on an Agilent 2100 Bioanalyzer. This clonotype was observed many times. No cognate antigen has been identified for it. One base away there is no much larger clone; base qualities are not given. Material: blood. The receptor comes from a woman under 30 with Graves' hyperthyroidism.

The CDR3 has the sequence CASSQLSGTADTQYF. The nucleotide sequence reads as follows: TGTGCCAGCAGCCAACTTAGCGGGACCGCAGATACGCAGTATTTT. The chain joins TRBV7-9 to TRBJ2-3, with 8 bases aligning to TRBD2. From the germline V gene (reference sequence), CDR1 is SEHNR and CDR2 is FQNEAQ. The junction shows trimming of 5 bases on V and 4 bases on J, and the gene matches do not reach 8 bases of it. Its CDR3 holds 15 amino acids, cysteine through phenylalanine. Only CDR3 DNA is held: 45 bases, read in frame from base 1.